This TCR beta chain originates from a study of cytomegalovirus exposure and HLA in healthy donors. Of note for this clone: Its antigen is not identified.

Germline V gene sequence: CDR1 MDHEN, CDR2 SYDVKM. The junction had 8 bases not matched to a gene; V was cut back by 6 bases and J by 1 base. The CDR3 is 16 amino acids. Study results and limitations: Data from an earlier analysis indicated that most TCR beta V segments were productive either about 90% or about 30% of the time.

The PCR used 60 Vbeta and 13 Jbeta primers. Generated by immunoSEQ multiplex PCR, the TCRdb table keeps only in-frame clones and is missing some. This sample's clone table lists some 96,000 clones. This chain joins TRBV28 and TRBJ2-3, with 9 nucleotides matching TRBD2. The sequence was obtained from a woman in her 30s in good health and CMV-seronegative. Specimen: PBMCs. In nucleotides, the CDR3 is TGTGCCAGCAGCTCCCCCAGCGGGGGGCGCACAGATACGCAGTATTTT. Residues: CASSSPSGGRTDTQYF.